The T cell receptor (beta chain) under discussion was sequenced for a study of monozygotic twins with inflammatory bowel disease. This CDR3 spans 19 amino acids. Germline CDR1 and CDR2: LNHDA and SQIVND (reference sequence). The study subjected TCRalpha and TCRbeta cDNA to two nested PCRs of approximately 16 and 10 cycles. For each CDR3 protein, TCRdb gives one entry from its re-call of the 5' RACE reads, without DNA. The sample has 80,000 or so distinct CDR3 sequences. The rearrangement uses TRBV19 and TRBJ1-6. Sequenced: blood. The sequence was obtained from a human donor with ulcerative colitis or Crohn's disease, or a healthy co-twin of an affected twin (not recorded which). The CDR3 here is CASSIDDTRKSSYNSPLHF.